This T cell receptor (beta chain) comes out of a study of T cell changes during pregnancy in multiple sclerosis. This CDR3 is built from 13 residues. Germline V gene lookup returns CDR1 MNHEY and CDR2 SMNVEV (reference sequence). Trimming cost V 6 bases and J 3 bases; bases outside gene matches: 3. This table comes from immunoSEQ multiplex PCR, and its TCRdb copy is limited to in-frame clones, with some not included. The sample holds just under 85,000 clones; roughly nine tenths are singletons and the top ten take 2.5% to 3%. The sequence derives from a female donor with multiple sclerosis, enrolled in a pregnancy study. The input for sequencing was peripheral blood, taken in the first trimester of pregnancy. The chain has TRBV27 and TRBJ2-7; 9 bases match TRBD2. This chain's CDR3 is CASRLAGSYEQYF. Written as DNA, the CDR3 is TGTGCCAGCAGGCTAGCGGGAAGCTACGAGCAGTACTTC.